The text below deals with one T cell receptor (beta chain). Which antigen it targets is not known. This sample is drawn from a study of T cells expressing NK-cell markers (dated by TCRdb to about 2020). Study-wide context: About 8 donors provided sorted CD3+CD56+NKG2C+, CD3+CD56+NKG2C- and CD3+CD56-NKG2C+ T-cell subsets, whose TCR beta-chain repertoires were profiled. The eight sequenced donors were randomly selected healthy volunteers, three men and five women. Seven of the eight sequenced donors were HCMV-seropositive and one was HCMV-seronegative. Illumina HiSeq 2000/2500, MiSeq or NextSeq was used to sequence libraries as 2 x 150 bp reads. Beyond this particular receptor, the publication reports: It remained unclear whether the expanded NKG2C-expressing T cell clones were specific for HCMV antigens. Those dominant clonotypes were again the most abundant among CD3+CD56-NKG2C+ cells in four donors, at about 25-60.1%. For roughly 6 donors, the dominant CD3+CD56+NKG2C+ clonotypes were among the top 10 CD8+ clonotypes and accounted for about 1.0-8% of CD8+ T cells.

HCMV serostatus was determined by detecting HCMV-specific IgG in serum with a commercial ELISA kit. Ficoll density gradient centrifugation was used to isolate peripheral blood mononuclear cells from blood. The listed sequencing device is Illumina HiSeq 2000. TCR beta cDNA libraries were made by 5'RACE template switching that added a universal primer site and unique molecular identifiers. cDNA synthesis was primed from the TCR beta constant segment and was followed by two successive PCR amplification steps. In the original analysis: MIGEC was used to demultiplex reads and group reads by UMI, and MiTCR was used to assemble and quantify clonotypes. Only TCR cDNA sequences supported by at least two reads were kept to exclude erroneous sequences. The tcR package was used for downstream repertoire analysis, and clonotypes were matched between fractions using CDR3 nucleotide sequence together with V segment. VDJmatch was used to annotate antigen specificity against VDJdb, with one amino acid substitution in CDR3 allowed. Following TCRdb reprocessing, every CDR3 protein sequence forms one entry, and DNA is not provided. The V and J calls were determined by TCRdb, not by the authors. The sample's own table lists 300,000 to 450,000 distinct CDR3 sequences. The ten top clones hold roughly 5.5% of the sample.

The TCR sequence derives from a man aged 18-70 years in good health. Sequencing used blood T cells: a sorted CD56 or NKG2C T cell subset, CD4+ or CD8+ T cells, or bulk PBMC T cells (not recorded which).

The CDR3 is CASSFTLAGPGTDTQYF. The chain is encoded by TRBV7-2 joined to TRBJ2-3; TCRdb selects TRBD2, and the lack of DNA leaves this call unchecked. CDR1 and CDR2, per the germline V gene, are SGHTA and FQGNSA. The CDR3 spans 17 residues, from the cysteine through the phenylalanine. The DNA is unrecorded.